This entry describes one TCR beta chain. Its antigen is unknown. V was pared by 2 bases and J by 3 bases, with 7 bases of the junction left unmatched. Looked up from germline, CDR1 is SGHTA and CDR2 is FQGNSA. This CDR3 is built from 15 residues. The data originate from a study of identical twins. General study results and limits: Cord blood's abundant beta clonotypes had fewer insertions, unlike memory repertoires.

TCRdb itself ran the 5' RACE reads through MiXCR, one entry per CDR3 protein. Here the sample spans about 520,000 distinct CDR3 sequences, 22% being singletons. The sample was also reused in another study, on T cells expressing NK-cell markers. That paper notes: Seven of eight sequenced donors tested HCMV-seropositive; one tested seronegative.

This receptor was obtained from a young woman in good health. Input material: CD4+ T cells sorted from blood. The chain couples TRBV7-2 to TRBJ2-7; 7 nucleotides align to TRBD2. In nucleotides, the CDR3 is TGTGCCAGCAGCTTACTGATTAGCGGGTACTACGAGCAGTACTTC. Its translation is CASSLLISGYYEQYF.